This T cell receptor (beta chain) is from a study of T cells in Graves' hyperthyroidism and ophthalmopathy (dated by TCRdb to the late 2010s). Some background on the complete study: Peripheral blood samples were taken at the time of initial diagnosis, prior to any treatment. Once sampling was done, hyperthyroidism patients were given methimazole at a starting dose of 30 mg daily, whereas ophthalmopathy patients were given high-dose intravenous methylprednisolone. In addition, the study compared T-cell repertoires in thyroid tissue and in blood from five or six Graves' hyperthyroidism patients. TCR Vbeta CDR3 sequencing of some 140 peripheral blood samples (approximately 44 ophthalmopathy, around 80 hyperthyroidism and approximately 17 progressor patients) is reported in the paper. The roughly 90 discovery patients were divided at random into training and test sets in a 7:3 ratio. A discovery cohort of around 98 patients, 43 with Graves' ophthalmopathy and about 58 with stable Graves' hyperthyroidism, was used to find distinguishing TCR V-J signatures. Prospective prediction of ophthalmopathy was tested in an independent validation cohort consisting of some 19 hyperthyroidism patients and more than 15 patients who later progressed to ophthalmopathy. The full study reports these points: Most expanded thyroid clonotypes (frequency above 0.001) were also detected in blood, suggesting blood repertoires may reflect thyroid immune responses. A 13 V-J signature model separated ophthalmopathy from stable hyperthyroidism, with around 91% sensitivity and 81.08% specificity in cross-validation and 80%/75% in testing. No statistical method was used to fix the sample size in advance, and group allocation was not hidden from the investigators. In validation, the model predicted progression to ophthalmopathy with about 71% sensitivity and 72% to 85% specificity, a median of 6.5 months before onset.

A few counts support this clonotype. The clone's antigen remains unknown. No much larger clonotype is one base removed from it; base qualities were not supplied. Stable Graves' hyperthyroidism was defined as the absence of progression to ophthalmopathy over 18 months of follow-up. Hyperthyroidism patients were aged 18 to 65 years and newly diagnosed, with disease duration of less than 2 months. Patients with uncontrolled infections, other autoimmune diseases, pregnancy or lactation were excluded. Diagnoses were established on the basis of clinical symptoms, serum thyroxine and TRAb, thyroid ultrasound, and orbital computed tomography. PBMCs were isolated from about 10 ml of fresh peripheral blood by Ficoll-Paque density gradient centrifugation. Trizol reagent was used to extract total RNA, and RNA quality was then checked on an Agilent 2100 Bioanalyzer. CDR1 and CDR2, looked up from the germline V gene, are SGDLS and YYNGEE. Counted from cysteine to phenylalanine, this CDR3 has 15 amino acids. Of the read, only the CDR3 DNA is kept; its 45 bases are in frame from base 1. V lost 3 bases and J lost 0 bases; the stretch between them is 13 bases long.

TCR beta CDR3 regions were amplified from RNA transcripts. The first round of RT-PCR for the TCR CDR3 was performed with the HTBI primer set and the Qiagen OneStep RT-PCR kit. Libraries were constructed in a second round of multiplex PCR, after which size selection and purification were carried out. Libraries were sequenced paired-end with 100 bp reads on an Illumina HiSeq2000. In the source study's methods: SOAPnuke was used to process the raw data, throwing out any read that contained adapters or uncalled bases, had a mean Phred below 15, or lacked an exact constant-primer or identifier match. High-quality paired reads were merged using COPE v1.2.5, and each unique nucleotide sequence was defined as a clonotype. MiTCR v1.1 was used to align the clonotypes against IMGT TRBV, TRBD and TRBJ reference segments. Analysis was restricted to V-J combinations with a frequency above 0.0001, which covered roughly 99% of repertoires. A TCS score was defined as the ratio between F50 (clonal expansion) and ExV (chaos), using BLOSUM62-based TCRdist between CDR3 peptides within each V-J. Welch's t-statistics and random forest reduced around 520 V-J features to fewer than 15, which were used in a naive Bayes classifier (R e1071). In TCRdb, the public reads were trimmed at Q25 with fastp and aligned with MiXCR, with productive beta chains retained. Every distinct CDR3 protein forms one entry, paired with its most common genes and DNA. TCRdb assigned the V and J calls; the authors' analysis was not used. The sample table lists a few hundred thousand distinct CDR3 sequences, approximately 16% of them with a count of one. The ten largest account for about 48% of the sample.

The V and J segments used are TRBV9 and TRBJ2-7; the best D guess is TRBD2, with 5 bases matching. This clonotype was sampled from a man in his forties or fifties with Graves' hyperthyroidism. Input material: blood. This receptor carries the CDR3 CASSENPGNSYEQYF. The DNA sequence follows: TGTGCCAGCAGCGAAAATCCGGGAAACTCCTACGAGCAGTACTTC.